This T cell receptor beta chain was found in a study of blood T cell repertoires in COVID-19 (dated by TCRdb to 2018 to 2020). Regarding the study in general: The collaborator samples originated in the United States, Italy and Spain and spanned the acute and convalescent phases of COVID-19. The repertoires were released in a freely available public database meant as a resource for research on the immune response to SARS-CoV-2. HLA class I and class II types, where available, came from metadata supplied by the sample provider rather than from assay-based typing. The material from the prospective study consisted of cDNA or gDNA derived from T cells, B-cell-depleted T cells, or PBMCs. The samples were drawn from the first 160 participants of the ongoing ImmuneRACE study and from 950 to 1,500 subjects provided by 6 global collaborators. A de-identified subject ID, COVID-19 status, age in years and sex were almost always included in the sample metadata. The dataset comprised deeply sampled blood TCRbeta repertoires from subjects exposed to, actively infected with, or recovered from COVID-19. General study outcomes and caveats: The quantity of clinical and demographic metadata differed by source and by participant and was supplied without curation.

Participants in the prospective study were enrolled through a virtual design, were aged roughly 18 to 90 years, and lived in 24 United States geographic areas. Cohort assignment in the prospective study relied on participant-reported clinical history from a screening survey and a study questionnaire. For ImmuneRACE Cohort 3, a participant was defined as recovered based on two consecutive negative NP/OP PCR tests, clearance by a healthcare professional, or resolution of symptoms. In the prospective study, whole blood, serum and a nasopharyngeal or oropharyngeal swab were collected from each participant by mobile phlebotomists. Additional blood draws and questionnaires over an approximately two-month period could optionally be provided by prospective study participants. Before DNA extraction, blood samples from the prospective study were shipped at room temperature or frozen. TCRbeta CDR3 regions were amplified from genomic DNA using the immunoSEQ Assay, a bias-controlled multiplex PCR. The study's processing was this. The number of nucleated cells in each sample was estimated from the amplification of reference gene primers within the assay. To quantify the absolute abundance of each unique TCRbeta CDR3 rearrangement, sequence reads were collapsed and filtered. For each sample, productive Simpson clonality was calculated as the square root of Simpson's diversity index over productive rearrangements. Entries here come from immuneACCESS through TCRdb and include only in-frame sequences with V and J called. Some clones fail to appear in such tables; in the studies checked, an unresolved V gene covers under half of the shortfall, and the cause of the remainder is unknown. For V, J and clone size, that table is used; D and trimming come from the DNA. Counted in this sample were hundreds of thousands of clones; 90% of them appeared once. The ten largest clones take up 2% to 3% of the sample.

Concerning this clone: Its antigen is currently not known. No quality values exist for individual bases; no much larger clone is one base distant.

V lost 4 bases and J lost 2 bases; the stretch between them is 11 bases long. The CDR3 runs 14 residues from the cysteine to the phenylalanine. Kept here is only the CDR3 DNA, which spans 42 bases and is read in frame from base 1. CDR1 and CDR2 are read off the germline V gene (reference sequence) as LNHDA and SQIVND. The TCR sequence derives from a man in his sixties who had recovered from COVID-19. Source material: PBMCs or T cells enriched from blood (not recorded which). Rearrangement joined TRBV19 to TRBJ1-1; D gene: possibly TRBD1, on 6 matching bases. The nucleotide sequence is TGTGCCAGTAGTAACAGGGTATTCAACACTGAAGCTTTCTTT. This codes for CASSNRVFNTEAFF.